The 20 T cell receptor beta chains in this list originate from one sample, sequenced in a study of PD-1 blockade in classical Hodgkin lymphoma. All the patients suffered relapse after autologous stem cell transplantation, and brentuximab vedotin exposure differed. Only in-frame clones appear in the TCRdb table, and some are missing; sequencing was by immunoSEQ multiplex PCR. The sample shows tens of thousands of clones, roughly 87% of them seen only once. The input for sequencing was peripheral blood mononuclear cells (PBMCs), taken before the second cycle of nivolumab. Receptors were obtained from a human donor with classical Hodgkin lymphoma.

As concerns this clone: One end of the junction varies from germline; a read error may be responsible. The rearrangement uses TRBV19 and TRBJ1-2, with unresolved D. The CDR3 has 16 residues. Germline V lookup: CDR1 LNHDA, CDR2 SQIVND (reference sequence). DNA for the CDR3: TGTGGCAGTGCGGAGCGGAGGGCAGGAGCTAACTATGGCTACACCTTC. Translated, it gives CGSAERRAGANYGYTF.

The chain couples TRBV7-2 to TRBJ2-7, with 10 bases identical to TRBD1. Unmatched junction bases numbered 1, after V lost 1 base and J lost 4 bases. CDR1 and CDR2 from the germline V gene are SGHTA and FQGNSA. The CDR3 is made up of 14 amino acids. The CDR3 bases are TGTGCCAGCAGCTTAGGACAGGGGGCTTACGAGCAGTACTTC. It codes for CASSLGQGAYEQYF.

This clone was seen more than once but under ten times. The chain carries TRBV5-6 and TRBJ2-2; the D is unclear. Germline loops: CDR1 SGHDT, CDR2 YYEEEE. This CDR3 is 14 amino acids long. Trimming removed 0 bases from V and 4 bases from J, with 7 bases in between. CDR3 sequence reads: CASSLGRTTGELFF. The CDR3 DNA sequence: TGTGCCAGCAGCTTGGGACGGACCACCGGGGAGCTGTTTTTT.

The CDR3 DNA follows: TGTGCCAGCAGTGCAACAGGGGGCTGGGCTTCACCCCTCCACTTT. This encodes CASSATGGWASPLHF. The chain combines TRBV27 with TRBJ1-6, with 9 bases identical to TRBD1. V lost 5 bases, J lost 9 bases, and 8 bases stayed unmatched. This CDR3 spans 15 amino acids. Germline lookup yields CDR1 MNHEY and CDR2 SMNVEV (reference sequence).

The chain links TRBV18 to TRBJ2-3; D not resolved. The V end lost 6 bases, the J end lost 2 bases, and 9 bases lay between the germline ends. Germline loops: CDR1 KGHSH, CDR2 LQKENI. CDR3 length: 13 amino acids. CDR3 region: CASSPMLTDTQYF. CDR3 DNA: TGTGCCAGCTCCCCCATGCTCACAGATACGCAGTATTTT.

This chain links TRBV5-1 with TRBJ2-3; tentatively, D is TRBD2 (7 bases). The germline V and J ends were trimmed by 2 bases and 5 bases, with 9 bases remaining between them. Germline V CDR1 and CDR2: SGHRS, YFSETQ. The CDR3 is 13 residues long. CDR3: CASSLAGQDTQYF. Here the CDR3 DNA reads TGCGCCAGCAGCTTAGCGGGACAAGATACGCAGTATTTT.

V is TRBV7-3 and J is TRBJ1-3; D gene uncertain. V was shortened by 4 bases and J by 3 bases, with 7 bases between the two germline ends. CDR3 size: 13 residues. Germline CDR1 SGHTA, CDR2 FQGTGA. The CDR3 coding sequence is TGTGCCAGCAGCTCCACTTTTGGAAACACCATATATTTT. Translating gives CASSSTFGNTIYF. Filled out from reference TRBV7-3 and TRBJ1-3, the complete variable domain reads GAGVSQTPSNKVTEKGKYVELRCDPISGHTALYWYRQSLGQGPEFLIYFQGTGAADDSGLPNDRFFAVRPEGSVSTLKIQRTERGDSAVYLCASSSTFGNTIYFGEGSWLTVV.

The rearrangement joins TRBV11-3 to TRBJ1-4; no clear D. Germline lookup yields CDR1 SGHNT and CDR2 YENEEA. The V end was cut by 7 bases, the J end by 8 bases, with 23 bases between. This CDR3 comprises 16 residues. CDR3 sequence: CASINPGRTVKEKLFF. The CDR3 bases are TGTGCCAGCATAAACCCGGGGAGAACGGTTAAAGAAAAACTGTTTTTT.

A single count supports this clone. The V gene is TRBV15, the J gene TRBJ1-4, with D maybe TRBD1 (5 bases). V was shortened by 5 bases and J by 8 bases, with 15 bases between the two germline ends. Germline CDR1 reads LNHNV; CDR2 reads YYDKDF (reference sequence). CDR3 length: 14 amino acids. The CDR3 sequence: CATSPLGGFEKLFF. In nucleotides, the CDR3 is TGTGCCACCAGCCCCCTGGGGGGGTTCGAAAAACTGTTTTTT.

The CDR3 nucleotides read TGCGCCAGCAGTGAGTCCCAGACTAGCGGGGGGACCGAGCAGTACTTC. Amino acids: CASSESQTSGGTEQYF. V is TRBV10-2 and J is TRBJ2-7, with TRBD2 identical over 13 bases. This CDR3 spans 16 amino acids. The V segment lost 0 bases and the J segment 6 bases; nucleotides outside the gene matches: 5. The V gene's germline CDR1 is WSHSY and CDR2 SAAADI.

Worth noting for this clone: The junction differs from germline at one of its ends, possibly a read error. The chain joins TRBV4-1 to TRBJ1-4, with D possibly being TRBD1 (5 bases). Looked up from germline, CDR1 is MGHRA and CDR2 is YSYEKL. The CDR3 sequence is 15 residues long. CDR3 bases: TGCGCCAGCACCCAAACAGGCTCGGGCCATGAAAAACTGTTTTTT. It specifies CASTQTGSGHEKLFF.

The chain uses TRBV29-1 and TRBJ2-3; possible D gene TRBD2, 6 bases. Germline loops: CDR1 SQVTM, CDR2 ANQGSEA. The V gene lost 4 bases and the J gene lost 6 bases, with 17 bases spanning the gap. This CDR3 is 14 amino acids long. CDR3 amino acids: CSVVTSSSWDTQYF. CDR3 DNA sequence: TGCAGCGTTGTTACTAGCTCCTCCTGGGATACGCAGTATTTT.

The J gene is TRBJ2-2, the V gene TRBV11-2; D is ambiguous. Between the trimmed V and J ends, which lost 0 bases and 2 bases, there was a span of 7 bases. This CDR3 comprises 15 residues. Germline CDR1 SGHAT, CDR2 FQNNGV. In DNA form, the CDR3 reads TGTGCCAGCAGCTTAGAGGTCTTCAACACCGGGGAGCTGTTTTTT. This translates into CASSLEVFNTGELFF.

This sequence joins TRBV27 and TRBJ2-2, with 9 bases identical to TRBD2. CDR1 MNHEY and CDR2 SMNVEV come from the germline V gene (reference sequence). The V gene end was trimmed by 2 bases and the J gene end by 8 bases; junction bases not matched to a gene: 6. The CDR3 length is 15 residues. The CDR3 DNA reads as TGTGCCAGCAGTTTAGTGATAGCGGGAGCGGGGGAGCTGTTTTTT. It yields the protein CASSLVIAGAGELFF.

In nucleotides, the CDR3 is TGTGCCAGCACTCCGGGACAAGCGGATGGCTACACCTTC. Translation: CASTPGQADGYTF. The chain uses TRBV6-6 and TRBJ1-2, with D possibly being TRBD1 (6 bases). The CDR3 loop spans 13 amino acids. Trimming removed 7 bases from V and 6 bases from J, with 15 bases in between. The germline V gene has CDR1 MNHNY and CDR2 SVGAGI (reference sequence).

This clone was seen a few times. The chain employs TRBV27 and TRBJ1-2, with 7 bases matching TRBD1. The V segment lost 9 bases and the J segment 3 bases; nucleotides outside the gene matches: 13. Looked up from germline, CDR1 is MNHEY and CDR2 is SMNVEV (reference sequence). The CDR3 has 15 residues. The CDR3 protein is CASVPTGEVDYGYTF. In DNA, the CDR3 is TGTGCCAGTGTACCCACAGGGGAGGTTGACTATGGCTACACCTTC.

The chain employs TRBV4-2 and TRBJ2-7, with 11 bases lining up with TRBD1. Germline lookup yields CDR1 LGHNA and CDR2 YNFKEQ. V shed 1 base, J shed 5 bases, and the junction held 4 bases outside the gene matches. The CDR3 extends over 15 amino acids. This CDR3 is CASSQAGQGANEQYF. The CDR3 region has the DNA TGTGCCAGCAGCCAAGCTGGACAGGGGGCCAACGAGCAGTACTTC.

CDR3 nucleotides: TGTGCCAGCATAGGGACAGTCCCCTACGAGCAGTACTTC. Translation gives CASIGTVPYEQYF. V and J are TRBV28 and TRBJ2-7, with TRBD1 matching 7 bases. Germline V gene data show CDR1 as MDHEN and CDR2 as SYDVKM. V trimming: 7 bases; J trimming: 2 bases; junction bases outside the gene matches: 5. The CDR3 runs 13 residues.

The chain has TRBV2 and TRBJ2-7; 10 bases line up with TRBD2. CDR1 is SNHLY and CDR2 is FYNNEI in the germline V gene. V shed 5 bases, J shed 3 bases, and the junction held 4 bases outside the gene matches. The CDR3 runs to 14 residues. CDR3: CASSKREGFYEQYF. The CDR3 coding sequence is TGTGCCAGCAGTAAGCGGGAGGGATTCTACGAGCAGTACTTC.

V usage is TRBV10-3 and J usage is TRBJ1-5; D gene unclear. Germline V gene data show CDR1 as ENHRY and CDR2 as SYGVKD. This CDR3 comprises 12 residues. V shed 4 bases and J shed 2 bases, with 3 bases lying between them. CDR3 in DNA: TGTGCCATCAGTGTCGGCAATCAGCCCCAGCATTTT. Its protein is CAISVGNQPQHF.